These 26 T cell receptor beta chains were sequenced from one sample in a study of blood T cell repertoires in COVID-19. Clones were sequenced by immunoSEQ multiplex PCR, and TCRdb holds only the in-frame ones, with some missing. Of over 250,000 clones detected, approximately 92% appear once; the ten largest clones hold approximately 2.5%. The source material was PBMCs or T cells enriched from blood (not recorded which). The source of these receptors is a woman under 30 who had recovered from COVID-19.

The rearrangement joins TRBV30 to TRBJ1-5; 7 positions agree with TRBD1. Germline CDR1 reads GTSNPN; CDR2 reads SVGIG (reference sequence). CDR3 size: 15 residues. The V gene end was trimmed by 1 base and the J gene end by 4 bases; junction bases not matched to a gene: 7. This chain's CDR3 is CAWSAGTANNQPQHF. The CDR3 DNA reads TGTGCCTGGAGTGCCGGGACAGCAAATAATCAGCCCCAGCATTTT.

CDR3 DNA: TGTGCCAGCTCACCAGTGGGGGCAAGGGAGACCCAGTACTTC. Protein sequence: CASSPVGARETQYF. The chain is built from TRBV18 and TRBJ2-5, with D possibly TRBD1 on 6 matching bases. V was cut by 2 bases and J by 5 bases, with 12 bases left in between. This CDR3 region has 14 residues. CDR1 and CDR2 (germline): KGHSH, LQKENI.

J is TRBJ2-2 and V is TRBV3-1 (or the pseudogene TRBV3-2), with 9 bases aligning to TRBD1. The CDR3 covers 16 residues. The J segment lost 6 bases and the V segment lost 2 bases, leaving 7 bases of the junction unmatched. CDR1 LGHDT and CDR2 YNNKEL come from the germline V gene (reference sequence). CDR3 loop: CASSQWGQGSAGELFF. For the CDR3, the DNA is TGTGCCAGCAGCCAATGGGGACAGGGATCGGCCGGGGAGCTGTTTTTT.

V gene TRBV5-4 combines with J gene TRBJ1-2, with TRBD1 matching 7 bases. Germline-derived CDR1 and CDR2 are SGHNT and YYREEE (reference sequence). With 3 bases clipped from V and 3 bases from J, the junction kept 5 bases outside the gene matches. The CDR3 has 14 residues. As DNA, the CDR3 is TGTGCCAGCAGCTCACCGGGACAGCACTATGGCTACACCTTC. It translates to CASSSPGQHYGYTF. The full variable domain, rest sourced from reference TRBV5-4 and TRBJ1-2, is ETGVTQSPTHLIKTRGQQVTLRCSSQSGHNTVSWYQQALGQGPQFIFQYYREEENGRGNFPPRFSGLQFPNYSSELNVNALELDDSALYLCASSSPGQHYGYTFGSGTRLTVV.

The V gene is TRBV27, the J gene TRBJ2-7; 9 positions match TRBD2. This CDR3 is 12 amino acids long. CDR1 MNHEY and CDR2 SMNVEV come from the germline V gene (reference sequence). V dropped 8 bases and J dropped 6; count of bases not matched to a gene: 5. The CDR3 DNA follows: TGTGCCAGCCTAGCGGGGAGCGGCGAGCAGTACTTC. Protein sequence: CASLAGSGEQYF.

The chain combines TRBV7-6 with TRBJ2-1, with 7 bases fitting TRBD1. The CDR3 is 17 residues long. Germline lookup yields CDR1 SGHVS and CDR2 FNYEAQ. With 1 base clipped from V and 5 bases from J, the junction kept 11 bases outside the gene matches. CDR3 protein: CASSLEAQGHRDNEQFF. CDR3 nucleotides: TGTGCCAGCAGCTTAGAGGCACAGGGGCATCGAGACAATGAGCAGTTCTTC.

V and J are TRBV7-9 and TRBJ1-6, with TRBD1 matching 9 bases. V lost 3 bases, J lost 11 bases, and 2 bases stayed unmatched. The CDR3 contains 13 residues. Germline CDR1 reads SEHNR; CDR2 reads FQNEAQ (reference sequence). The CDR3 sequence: CASSLGTGPPLHF. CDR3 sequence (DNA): TGTGCCAGCAGCTTGGGGACAGGGCCACCCCTCCACTTT.

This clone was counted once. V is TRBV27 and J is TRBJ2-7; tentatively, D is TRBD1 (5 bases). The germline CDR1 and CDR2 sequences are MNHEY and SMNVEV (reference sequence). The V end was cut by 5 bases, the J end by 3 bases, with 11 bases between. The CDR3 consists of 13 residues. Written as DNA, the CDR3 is TGTGCCAGCAGTGTAGGACACAGCTACGAGCAGTACTTC. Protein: CASSVGHSYEQYF.

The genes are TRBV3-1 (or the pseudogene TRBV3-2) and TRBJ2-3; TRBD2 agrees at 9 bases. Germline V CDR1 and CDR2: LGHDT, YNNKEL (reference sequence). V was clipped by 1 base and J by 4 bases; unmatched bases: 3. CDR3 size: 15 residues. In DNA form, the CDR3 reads TGTGCCAGCAGCCAAGCTAGGACTAGCGCAGATACGCAGTATTTT. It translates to CASSQARTSADTQYF.

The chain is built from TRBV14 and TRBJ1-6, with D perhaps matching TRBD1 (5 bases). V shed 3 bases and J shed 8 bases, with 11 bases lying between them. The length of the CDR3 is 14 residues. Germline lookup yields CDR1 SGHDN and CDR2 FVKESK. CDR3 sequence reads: CASSQGLNDSPLHF. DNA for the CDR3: TGTGCCAGCAGCCAGGGACTGAATGATTCACCCCTCCACTTT.

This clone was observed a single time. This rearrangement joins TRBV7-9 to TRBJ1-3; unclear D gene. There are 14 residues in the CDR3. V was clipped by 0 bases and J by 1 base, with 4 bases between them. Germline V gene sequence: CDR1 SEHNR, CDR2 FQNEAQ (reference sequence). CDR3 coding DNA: TGTGCCAGCAGCTTAGCTTCATCTGGAAACACCATATATTTT. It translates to CASSLASSGNTIYF.

CDR3 amino acids: CASSLQGISTDTQYF. CDR3 sequence (DNA): TGCGCCAGCAGCTTGCAGGGCATTAGCACAGATACGCAGTATTTT. V and J are TRBV5-1 and TRBJ2-3; D may be TRBD1 (5 bases). V gave up 1 base and J gave up 0 bases, with 9 bases separating them. The V gene's germline CDR1 is SGHRS and CDR2 YFSETQ. This CDR3 is built from 15 residues.

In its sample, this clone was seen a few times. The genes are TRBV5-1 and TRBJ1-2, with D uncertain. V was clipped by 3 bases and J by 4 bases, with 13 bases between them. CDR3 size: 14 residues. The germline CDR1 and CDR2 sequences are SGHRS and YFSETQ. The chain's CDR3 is CASSSRERSYGYTF. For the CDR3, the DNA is TGCGCCAGCAGCTCGCGGGAGCGCTCCTATGGCTACACCTTC.

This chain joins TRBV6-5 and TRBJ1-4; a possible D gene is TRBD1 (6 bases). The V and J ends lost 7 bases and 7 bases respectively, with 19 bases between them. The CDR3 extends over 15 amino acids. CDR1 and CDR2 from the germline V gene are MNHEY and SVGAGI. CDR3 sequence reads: CASTPWGGASEKLFF. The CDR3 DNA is TGTGCCAGCACCCCTTGGGGGGGGGCGAGTGAAAAACTGTTTTTT.

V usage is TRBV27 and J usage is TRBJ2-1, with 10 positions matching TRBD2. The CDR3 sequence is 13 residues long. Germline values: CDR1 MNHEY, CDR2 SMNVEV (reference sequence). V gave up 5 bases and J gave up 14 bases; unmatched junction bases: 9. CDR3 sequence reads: CASSLGAGGRKFF. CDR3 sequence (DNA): TGTGCCAGCAGTCTAGGAGCGGGGGGGCGGAAGTTCTTC.

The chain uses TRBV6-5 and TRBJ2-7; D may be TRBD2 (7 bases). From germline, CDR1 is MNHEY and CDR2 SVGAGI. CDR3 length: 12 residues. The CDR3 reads CCGGRGIGEQYF. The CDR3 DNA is TGTTGCGGGGGCAGGGGTATCGGCGAGCAGTACTTC.

CDR3 in amino acids: CASSPRRGGHLNEQFF. CDR3 coding DNA: TGCGCCAGCAGCCCTCGGCGGGGGGGCCATCTCAATGAGCAGTTCTTC. The rearrangement uses TRBV4-1 and TRBJ2-1; 9 bases align to TRBD2. The CDR3 length is 16 residues. Losses at the gene ends were 4 bases for V and 6 bases for J; bases not matched to a gene: 10. Germline loops: CDR1 MGHRA, CDR2 YSYEKL.

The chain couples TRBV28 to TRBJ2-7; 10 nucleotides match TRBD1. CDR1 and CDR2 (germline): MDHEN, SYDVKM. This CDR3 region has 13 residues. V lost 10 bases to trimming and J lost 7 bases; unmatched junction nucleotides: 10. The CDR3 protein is CATVDRGSREQYF. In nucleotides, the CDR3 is TGTGCCACTGTGGACAGGGGGTCGAGAGAGCAGTACTTC.

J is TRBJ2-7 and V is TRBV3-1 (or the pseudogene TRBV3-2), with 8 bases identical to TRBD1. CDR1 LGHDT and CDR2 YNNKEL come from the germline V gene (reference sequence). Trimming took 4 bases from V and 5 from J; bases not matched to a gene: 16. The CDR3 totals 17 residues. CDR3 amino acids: CASSPDLTGEWVNEQYF. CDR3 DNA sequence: TGTGCCAGCAGCCCAGACCTGACAGGGGAGTGGGTTAACGAGCAGTACTTC.

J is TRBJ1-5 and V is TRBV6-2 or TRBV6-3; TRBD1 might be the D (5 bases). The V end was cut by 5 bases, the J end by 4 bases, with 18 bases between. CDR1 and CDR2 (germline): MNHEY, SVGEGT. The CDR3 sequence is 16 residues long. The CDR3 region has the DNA TGTGCCAGCAGTGGCAAAGTCCGGGACTCAAATCAGCCCCAGCATTTT. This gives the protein CASSGKVRDSNQPQHF.

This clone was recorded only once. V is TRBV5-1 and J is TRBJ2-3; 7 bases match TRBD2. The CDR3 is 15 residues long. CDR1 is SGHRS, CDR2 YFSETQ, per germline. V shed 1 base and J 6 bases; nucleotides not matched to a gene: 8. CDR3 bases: TGCGCCAGCAGCTTGACGCCGCGGGGAGGGGATACGCAGTATTTT. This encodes CASSLTPRGGDTQYF.

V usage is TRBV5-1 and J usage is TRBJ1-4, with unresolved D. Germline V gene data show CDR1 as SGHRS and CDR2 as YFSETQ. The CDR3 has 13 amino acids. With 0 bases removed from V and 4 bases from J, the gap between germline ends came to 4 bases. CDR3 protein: CASSLVGNEKLFF. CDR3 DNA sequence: TGCGCCAGCAGCTTGGTCGGTAATGAAAAACTGTTTTTT.

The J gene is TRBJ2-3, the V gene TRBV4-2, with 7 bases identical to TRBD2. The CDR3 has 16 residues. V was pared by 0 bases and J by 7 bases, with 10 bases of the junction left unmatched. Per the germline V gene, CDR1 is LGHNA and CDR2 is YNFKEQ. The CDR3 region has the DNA TGTGCCAGCAGCCAAGAAATTGCCGGGGGAGGGAATACGCAGTATTTT. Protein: CASSQEIAGGGNTQYF.

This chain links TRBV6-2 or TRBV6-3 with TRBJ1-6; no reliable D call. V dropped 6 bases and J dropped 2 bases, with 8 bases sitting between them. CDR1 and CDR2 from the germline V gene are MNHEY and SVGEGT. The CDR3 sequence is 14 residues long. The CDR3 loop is CASSPTAYNSPLHF. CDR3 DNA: TGTGCCAGCAGCCCCACGGCCTATAATTCACCCCTCCACTTT.

The CDR3 coding sequence is TGTGCCAGCAGCCACCTTAACTATGGCTACACCTTC. Its protein product is CASSHLNYGYTF. This chain joins TRBV3-1 (or the pseudogene TRBV3-2) and TRBJ1-2; D remains unclear. The CDR3 loop spans 12 amino acids. Germline-derived CDR1 and CDR2 are LGHDT and YNNKEL (reference sequence). V gave up 3 bases and J gave up 1 base, with 3 bases separating them.

Written as DNA, the CDR3 is TGCGCCAGCAGTCAACTAGGACAGGGGGCTAACTATGGCTACACCTTC. Translation gives CASSQLGQGANYGYTF. The chain links TRBV23-1 to TRBJ1-2, with 10 bases lining up with TRBD1. TRBV23-1 is designated an ORF whose function remains uncertain. This CDR3 has 16 amino acids. Trimming removed 2 bases from V and 0 bases from J; junction bases left unmatched: 3.